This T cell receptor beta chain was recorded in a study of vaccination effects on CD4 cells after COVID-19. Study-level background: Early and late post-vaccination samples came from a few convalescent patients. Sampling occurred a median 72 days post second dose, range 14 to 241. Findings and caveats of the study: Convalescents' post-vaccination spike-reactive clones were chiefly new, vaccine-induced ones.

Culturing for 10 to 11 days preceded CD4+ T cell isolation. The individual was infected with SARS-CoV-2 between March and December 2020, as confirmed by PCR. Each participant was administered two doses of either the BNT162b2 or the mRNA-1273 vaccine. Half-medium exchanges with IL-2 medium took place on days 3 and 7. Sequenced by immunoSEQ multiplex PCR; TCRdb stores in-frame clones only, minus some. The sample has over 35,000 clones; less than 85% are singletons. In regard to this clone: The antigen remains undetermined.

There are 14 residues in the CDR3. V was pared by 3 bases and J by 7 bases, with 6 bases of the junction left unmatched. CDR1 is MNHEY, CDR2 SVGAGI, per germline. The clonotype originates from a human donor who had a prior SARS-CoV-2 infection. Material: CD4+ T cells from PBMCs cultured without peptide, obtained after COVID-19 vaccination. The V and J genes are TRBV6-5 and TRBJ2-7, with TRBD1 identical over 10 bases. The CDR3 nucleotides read TGTGCCAGCAGTTATTGGGACAGGGGAGGGGAGCAGTACTTC. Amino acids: CASSYWDRGGEQYF.